This TCR beta chain is drawn from a study of shared clonotypes between healthy human individuals. Trimming took off 5 bases at V and 2 bases at J, with 13 bases between the two ends. In germline, CDR1 is SEHNR, CDR2 FQNEAQ (reference sequence). CDR3 size: 15 residues. Sequenced by immunoSEQ multiplex PCR; TCRdb stores in-frame clones only, minus some. The top ten clones hold roughly 0.14% of a sample with 2.5 million or so clones, approximately 94% of them seen once. V is TRBV7-9 and J is TRBJ1-3; D is unclear. This clonotype was sampled from a man between 18 and 35 years old in good health. Sequenced input: naive CD4+ T cells sorted from blood. Subset meaning: CD45RA+ positively selected. Here the CDR3 DNA reads TGTGCCAGCAGCCCTATCCTCAACCCTGGAAACACCATATATTTT. It codes for CASSPILNPGNTIYF. Full variable domain (rest looked up from reference TRBV7-9 and TRBJ1-3): DTGVSQNPRHKITKRGQNVTFRCDPISEHNRLYWYRQTLGQGPEFLTYFQNEAQLEKSRLLSDRFSAERPKGSFSTLEIQRTEQGDSAMYLCASSPILNPGNTIYFGEGSWLTVV.